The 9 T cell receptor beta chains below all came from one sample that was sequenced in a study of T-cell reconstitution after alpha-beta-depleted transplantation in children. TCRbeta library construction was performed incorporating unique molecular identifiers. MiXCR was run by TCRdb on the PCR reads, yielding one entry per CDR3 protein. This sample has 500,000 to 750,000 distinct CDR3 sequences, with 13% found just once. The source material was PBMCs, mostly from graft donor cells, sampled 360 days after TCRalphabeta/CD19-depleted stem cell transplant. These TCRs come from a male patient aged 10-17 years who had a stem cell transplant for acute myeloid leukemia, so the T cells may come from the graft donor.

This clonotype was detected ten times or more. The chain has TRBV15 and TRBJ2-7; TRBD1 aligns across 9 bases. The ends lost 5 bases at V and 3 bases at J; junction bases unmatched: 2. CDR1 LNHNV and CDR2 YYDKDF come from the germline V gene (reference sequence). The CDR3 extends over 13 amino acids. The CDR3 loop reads CATSPGQGYEQYF. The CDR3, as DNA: TGTGCCACCAGCCCGGGACAGGGCTACGAGCAGTACTTC.

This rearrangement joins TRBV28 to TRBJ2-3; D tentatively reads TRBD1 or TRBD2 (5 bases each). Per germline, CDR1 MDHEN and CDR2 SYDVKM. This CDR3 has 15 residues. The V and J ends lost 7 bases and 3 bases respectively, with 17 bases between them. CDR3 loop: CASISAGAGTDTQYF. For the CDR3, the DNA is TGTGCCAGCATTTCAGCCGGGGCAGGGACAGATACGCAGTATTTT.

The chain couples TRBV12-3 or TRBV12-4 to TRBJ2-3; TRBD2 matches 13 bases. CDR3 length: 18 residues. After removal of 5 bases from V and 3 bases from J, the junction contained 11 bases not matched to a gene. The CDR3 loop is CASSLRGLAGDGTDTQYF. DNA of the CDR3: TGTGCCAGCAGTCTACGTGGACTAGCGGGAGATGGGACAGATACGCAGTATTTT.

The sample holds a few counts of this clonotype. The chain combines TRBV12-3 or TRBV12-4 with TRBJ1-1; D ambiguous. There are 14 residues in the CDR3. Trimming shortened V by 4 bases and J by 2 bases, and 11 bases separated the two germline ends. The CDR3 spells CASSSLQFNTEAFF. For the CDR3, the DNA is TGTGCCAGCAGTTCCCTACAATTCAACACTGAAGCTTTCTTT.

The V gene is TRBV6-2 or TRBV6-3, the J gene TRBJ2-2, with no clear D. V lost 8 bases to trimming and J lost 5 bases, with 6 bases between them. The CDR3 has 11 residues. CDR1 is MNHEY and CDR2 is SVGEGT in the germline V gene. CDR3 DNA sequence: TGTGCCAGCCGGATAACCGGGGAGCTGTTTTTT. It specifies CASRITGELFF.

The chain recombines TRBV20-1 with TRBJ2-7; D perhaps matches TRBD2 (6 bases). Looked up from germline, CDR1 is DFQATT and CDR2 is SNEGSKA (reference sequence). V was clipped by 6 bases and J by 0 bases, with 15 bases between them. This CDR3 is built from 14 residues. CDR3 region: CSAPGLRLSYEQYF. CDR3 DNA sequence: TGCAGTGCCCCGGGACTCCGACTCTCCTACGAGCAGTACTTC.

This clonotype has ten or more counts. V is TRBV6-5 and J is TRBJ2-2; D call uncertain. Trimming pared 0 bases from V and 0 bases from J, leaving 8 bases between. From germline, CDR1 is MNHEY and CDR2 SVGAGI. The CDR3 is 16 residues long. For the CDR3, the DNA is TGTGCCAGCAGTTACTCGAGGAAGTCGAACACCGGGGAGCTGTTTTTT. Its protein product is CASSYSRKSNTGELFF.

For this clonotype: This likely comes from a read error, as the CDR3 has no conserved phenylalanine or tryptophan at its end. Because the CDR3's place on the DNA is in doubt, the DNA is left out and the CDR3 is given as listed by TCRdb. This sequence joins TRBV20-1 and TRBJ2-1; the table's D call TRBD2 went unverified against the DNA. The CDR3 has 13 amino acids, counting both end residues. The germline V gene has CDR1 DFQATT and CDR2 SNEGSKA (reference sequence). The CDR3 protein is CSASDPSNSGRLV.

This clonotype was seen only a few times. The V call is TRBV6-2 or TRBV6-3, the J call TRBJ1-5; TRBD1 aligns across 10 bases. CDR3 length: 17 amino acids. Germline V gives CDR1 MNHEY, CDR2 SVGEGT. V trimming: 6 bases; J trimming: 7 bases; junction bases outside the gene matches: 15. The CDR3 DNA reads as TGTGCCAGCAGAACAGGGCTCACCGGGACAGGGGAGCAGCCCCAGCATTTT. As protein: CASRTGLTGTGEQPQHF.